This T cell receptor (beta chain) emerged from a study of vaccination and CD4 T cells after COVID-19. Background on the study: The post-COVID samples were taken a median around 100 days after diagnosis, anywhere from 35 to 161.

Treatment indicated: roughly nine-day PBMC culture with coronavirus spike peptide pools or control peptides (ViraFEST assay). The CDR3 sequence is 14 residues long. Germline trimming cut 4 bases from V and 4 bases from J; bases unmatched to any gene: 5. Per germline, CDR1 SGHRS and CDR2 YFSETQ. Study-level results: Median SARS-CoV-2-reactive clonotype numbers went up from approximately 21 to 38, but not significantly.

Of note for this clonotype: Antigen unknown.

The Oncomine TCR Beta short-read assay generated sequence data from the DNA of cultured CD4+ T cells. TCRdb recomputed calls from the PCR reads with MiXCR, one row per CDR3 protein. The table records roughly 15,000 distinct CDR3 sequences, 40% to 65% of them present only once. The chain joins TRBV5-1 to TRBJ2-5; 9 bases are shared with TRBD1. This TCR was recovered from a human donor who had recovered from COVID-19. The input for sequencing was CD4+ T cells from blood, cultured in vitro, taken before SARS-CoV-2 vaccination. CDR3 in amino acids: CASSTQGARETQYF. DNA of the CDR3: TGCGCCAGCAGCACACAGGGGGCAAGAGAGACCCAGTACTTC.